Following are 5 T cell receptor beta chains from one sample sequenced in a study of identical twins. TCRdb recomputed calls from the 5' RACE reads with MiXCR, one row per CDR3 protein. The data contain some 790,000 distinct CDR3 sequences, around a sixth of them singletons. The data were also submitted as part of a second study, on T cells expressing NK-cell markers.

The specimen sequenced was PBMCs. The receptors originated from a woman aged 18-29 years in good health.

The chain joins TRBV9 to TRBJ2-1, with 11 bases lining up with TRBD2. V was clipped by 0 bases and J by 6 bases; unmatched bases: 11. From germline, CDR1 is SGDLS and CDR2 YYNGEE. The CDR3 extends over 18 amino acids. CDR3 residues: CASSVGGLAGGSFNEQFF. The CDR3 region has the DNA TGTGCCAGCAGCGTAGGAGGGCTAGCGGGAGGATCTTTCAATGAGCAGTTCTTC. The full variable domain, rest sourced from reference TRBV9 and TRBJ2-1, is DSGVTQTPKHLITATGQRVTLRCSPRSGDLSVYWYQQSLDQGLQFLIQYYNGEERAKGNILERFSAQQFPDLHSELNLSSLELGDSALYFCASSVGGLAGGSFNEQFFGPGTRLTVL.

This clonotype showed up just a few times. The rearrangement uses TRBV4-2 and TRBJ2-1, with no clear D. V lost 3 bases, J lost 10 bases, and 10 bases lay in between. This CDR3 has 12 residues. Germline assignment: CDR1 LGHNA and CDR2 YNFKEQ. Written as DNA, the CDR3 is TGTGCCAGCAGCCAGGTTTTCTACGAGCAGTTCTTC. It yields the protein CASSQVFYEQFF.

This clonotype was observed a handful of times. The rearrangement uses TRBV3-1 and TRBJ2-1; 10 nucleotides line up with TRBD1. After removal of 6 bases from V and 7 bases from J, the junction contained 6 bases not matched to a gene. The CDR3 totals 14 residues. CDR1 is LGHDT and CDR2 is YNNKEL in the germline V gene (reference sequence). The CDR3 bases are TGTGCCAGCAGTCGACAGGGGGCGTCTAATGAGCAGTTCTTC. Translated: CASSRQGASNEQFF.

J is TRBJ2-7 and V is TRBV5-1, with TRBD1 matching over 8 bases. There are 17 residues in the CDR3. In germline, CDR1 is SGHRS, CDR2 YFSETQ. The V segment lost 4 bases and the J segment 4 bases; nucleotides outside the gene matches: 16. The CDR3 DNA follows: TGCGCCAGCAGCGTACGGGACAGGTCGATAGGTCGGTACGAGCAGTACTTC. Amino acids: CASSVRDRSIGRYEQYF.

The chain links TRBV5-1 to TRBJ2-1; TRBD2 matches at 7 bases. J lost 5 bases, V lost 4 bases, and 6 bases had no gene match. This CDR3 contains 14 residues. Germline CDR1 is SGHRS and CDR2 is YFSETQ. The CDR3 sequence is CASSARDYNNEQFF. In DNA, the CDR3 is TGCGCCAGCAGCGCTCGGGACTATAACAATGAGCAGTTCTTC.